Sequencing of this T cell receptor beta chain was carried out in a study of post-analysis software for immune sequencing data. General study results and limits: Among a few TRBV segments more frequent in patients than controls were TRBV5-6, TRBV5-1 and TRBV20-1.

Trimming took off 0 bases at V and 3 bases at J, with 12 bases between the two ends. CDR3 length: 15 residues. CDR1 is MGHRA, CDR2 YSYEKL, per germline. Unique molecular identifiers tagged the TCR beta cDNA libraries. In TCRdb, the PCR reads were re-called with MiXCR into one record per CDR3 protein. This sample has 750,000 to 950,000 distinct CDR3 sequences, with more than 45% found just once. This clonotype has more than one count but fewer than ten. Its antigen is undetermined. The sample comprised blood. The V and J genes are TRBV4-1 and TRBJ2-7; TRBD1 is a possible D gene (5 bases). The TCR was taken from a girl aged 10 to 17 with multiple sclerosis. This CDR3 reads CASSQDSGNYYEQYF. As DNA, the CDR3 is TGCGCCAGCAGCCAAGACTCAGGGAACTACTACGAGCAGTACTTC.